This T cell receptor beta chain is from a study of T cells in Graves' hyperthyroidism and ophthalmopathy. About the study: It was at initial diagnosis, before any treatment, that peripheral blood was collected. Regarding the study as a whole: In the analysis, a 13 V-J model separated ophthalmopathy from stable hyperthyroidism. In blood, most of the thyroid clonotypes expanded above 0.001 were also present.

Clinical symptoms, serum thyroxine, TRAb, thyroid ultrasound and orbital computed tomography informed diagnoses. RNA transcripts provided the source from which TCR beta CDR3 regions were amplified. First-round RT-PCR targeting the TCR CDR3 was performed with the HTBI primer set. MiXCR was run by TCRdb on the multiplex PCR reads, yielding one entry per CDR3 protein. Of a few hundred thousand distinct CDR3 sequences in the sample, 15% were seen once. This CDR3 has 16 amino acids. The V gene's germline CDR1 is MGHDK and CDR2 SYGVNS. Trimming left V 4 bases short and J 1 base short, with 15 bases between. Concerning this clonotype: Its antigen is unidentified.

The source is a woman aged 25-40 years with Graves' hyperthyroidism. The chain uses TRBV25-1 and TRBJ2-3, with TRBD2 as a possible D gene (6 bases). Sequencing input: blood. The CDR3: CASSAWTTRGTDTQYF. The CDR3 nucleotides are TGTGCCAGCAGTGCATGGACTACTCGGGGCACAGATACGCAGTATTTT.